Following are 5 T cell receptor beta chains from one sample sequenced in a study of response to subunit inactivated influenza vaccine. From the RT-PCR reads, TCRdb called clonotypes with MiXCR, one entry per CDR3 protein. The repertoire holds about 180,000 distinct CDR3 sequences, with around 9% as singletons. The source was non-naive T cells sorted from PBMCs, collected on the day of vaccination. The receptors stem from a man aged 50-59 years who received an inactivated influenza vaccine.

This clonotype was detected ten times or more. The chain joins TRBV15 to TRBJ2-1; no firm D call. Deletions cut 0 bases from V and 0 bases from J, with 6 bases between. There are 15 residues in the CDR3. In germline, CDR1 is LNHNV, CDR2 YYDKDF (reference sequence). The CDR3: CATSREVSSYNEQFF. CDR3 DNA: TGTGCCACCAGCAGAGAAGTGAGCTCCTACAATGAGCAGTTCTTC.

This clonotype occurred a few times. The chain carries TRBV11-2 and TRBJ2-5; 11 nucleotides align to TRBD2. CDR1 and CDR2 (germline): SGHAT, FQNNGV. CDR3 size: 16 residues. The V and J ends lost 1 base and 5 bases, in that order; junction bases with no gene match: 6. DNA for the CDR3: TGTGCCAGCAGCTTAGCGCCCGGGACTAGCGGCGAGACCCAGTACTTC. This translates into CASSLAPGTSGETQYF.

This clonotype was seen a handful of times. This chain uses TRBV18 with TRBJ2-6; 7 nucleotides line up with TRBD1. This CDR3 is built from 16 residues. From germline, CDR1 is KGHSH and CDR2 LQKENI. Trimming took 3 bases from V and 0 from J; bases not matched to a gene: 2. DNA of the CDR3: TGTGCCAGCTCACCGACAGGGATCTCTGGGGCCAACGTCCTGACTTTC. Translating gives CASSPTGISGANVLTF.

This sequence joins TRBV4-2 and TRBJ2-5, with D possibly being TRBD2 (5 bases). V shed 0 bases and J shed 3 bases, with 11 bases lying between them. The germline V gene has CDR1 LGHNA and CDR2 YNFKEQ. The CDR3 covers 15 residues. This CDR3 reads CASSQDKAAEETQYF. The CDR3 nucleotides are TGTGCCAGCAGCCAAGATAAAGCGGCAGAAGAGACCCAGTACTTC.

This clonotype came up a few times. The gene calls are TRBV6-2 or TRBV6-3 and TRBJ1-6; D gene unclear. Trimming pared 4 bases from V and 14 bases from J, leaving 21 bases between. Germline values: CDR1 MNHEY, CDR2 SVGEGT. This CDR3 has 15 amino acids. The CDR3 here is CASSSRSFLGSALHF. The CDR3 DNA reads TGTGCCAGCAGTTCCCGGTCCTTTTTGGGTTCGGCCCTCCACTTT.